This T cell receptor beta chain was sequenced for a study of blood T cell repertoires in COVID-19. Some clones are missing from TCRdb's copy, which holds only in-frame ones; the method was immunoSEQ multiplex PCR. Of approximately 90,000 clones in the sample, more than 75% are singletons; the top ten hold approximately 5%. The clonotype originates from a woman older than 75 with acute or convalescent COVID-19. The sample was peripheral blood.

CDR3 region: CASSQDRGQYYGYTF. CDR3 DNA: TGTGCCAGCAGCCAAGATCGCGGACAGTACTATGGCTACACCTTC. The V gene is TRBV3-1 (or the pseudogene TRBV3-2), the J gene TRBJ1-2; possibly TRBD1 for D (6 bases). Per germline, CDR1 LGHDT and CDR2 YNNKEL (reference sequence). Trimming took off 0 bases at V and 3 bases at J, with 11 bases between the two ends. This CDR3 has 15 residues.